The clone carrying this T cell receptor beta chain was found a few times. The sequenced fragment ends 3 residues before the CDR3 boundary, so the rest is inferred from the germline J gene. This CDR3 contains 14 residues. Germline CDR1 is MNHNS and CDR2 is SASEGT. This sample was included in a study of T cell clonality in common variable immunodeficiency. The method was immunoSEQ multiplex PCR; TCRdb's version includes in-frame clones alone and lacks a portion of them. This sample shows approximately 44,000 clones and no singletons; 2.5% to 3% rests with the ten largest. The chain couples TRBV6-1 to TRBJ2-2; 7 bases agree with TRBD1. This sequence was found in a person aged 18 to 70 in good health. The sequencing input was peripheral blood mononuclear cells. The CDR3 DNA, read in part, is TGTGCCAGCAGTGCCGGGGACAGTTATGAAAAG. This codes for CASSAGDSYEK. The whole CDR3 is CASSAGDSYEKLFF.